Below are 23 T cell receptor beta chains sequenced from a single sample in a study of blood T cell repertoires in COVID-19. Sequencing used immunoSEQ multiplex PCR; TCRdb keeps in-frame clones, though not all of them. The sample has 200,000 to 250,000 clones, about 88% seen once. The sequenced sample was PBMCs or T cells enriched from blood (not recorded which). The receptors shown here come from a woman aged 25 to 39 who had recovered from COVID-19.

CDR3 sequence reads: CASSITGVSGELFF. For the CDR3, the DNA is TGTGCCAGTAGTATTACCGGAGTTTCAGGGGAGCTGTTTTTT. This rearrangement joins TRBV19 to TRBJ2-2, with D unclear. The CDR3 has 14 amino acids. Between the trimmed V and J ends, which lost 3 bases and 8 bases, there was a span of 13 bases. Per the germline V gene, CDR1 is LNHDA and CDR2 is SQIVND (reference sequence). Full variable domain (outside the CDR3, taken from reference TRBV19 and TRBJ2-2): DGGITQSPKYLFRKEGQNVTLSCEQNLNHDAMYWYRQDPGQGLRLIYYSQIVNDFQKGDIAEGYSVSREKKESFPLTVTSAQKNPTAFYLCASSITGVSGELFFGEGSRLTVL.

The chain has TRBV7-9 and TRBJ2-5, with D possibly matching TRBD1 (6 bases). V was cut by 3 bases and J by 1 base, with 9 bases left in between. The CDR3 totals 14 residues. The V gene's germline CDR1 is SEHNR and CDR2 FQNEAQ (reference sequence). The CDR3 DNA is TGTGCCAGCAGCTTCTGGACAGCCCAAGAGACCCAGTACTTC. This sequence encodes CASSFWTAQETQYF.

The chain recombines TRBV6-5 with TRBJ2-4, with 12 positions matching TRBD2. Germline V gives CDR1 MNHEY, CDR2 SVGAGI. The CDR3 is 15 residues long. Trimming at V came to 5 bases and at J to 8 bases, leaving 7 bases not matched to a gene. CDR3 amino acids: CASSPGLAGRYIQYF. CDR3 bases: TGTGCCAGCAGTCCGGGACTAGCGGGTCGGTACATTCAGTACTTC.

The J gene is TRBJ2-5, the V gene TRBV6-5; 11 positions agree with TRBD1. The V segment lost 2 bases and the J segment 4 bases; nucleotides outside the gene matches: 3. The CDR3 covers 15 residues. Germline V gene sequence: CDR1 MNHEY, CDR2 SVGAGI. Written as DNA, the CDR3 is TGTGCCAGCAGTTACGGACAGGGGGCGGGAGAGACCCAGTACTTC. Translation gives CASSYGQGAGETQYF.

J is TRBJ2-7 and V is TRBV23-1, with 8 bases aligning to TRBD2. TRBV23-1 is an open reading frame, and its role is uncertain. After removal of 6 bases from V and 2 bases from J, the junction contained 6 bases not matched to a gene. The CDR3 consists of 14 residues. The CDR3 sequence is CASRFSGTAYEQYF. In DNA, the CDR3 is TGCGCCAGCAGATTTAGCGGGACCGCCTACGAGCAGTACTTC.

V gene TRBV7-2 combines with J gene TRBJ1-1; no clear D. From germline, CDR1 is SGHTA and CDR2 FQGNSA. V shed 7 bases and J shed 0 bases, with 9 bases lying between them. CDR3 length: 13 residues. The CDR3 region has the DNA TGTGCCAGCAACCTAAATATGAACACTGAAGCTTTCTTT. Translating gives CASNLNMNTEAFF.

This chain links TRBV9 with TRBJ1-1, with D possibly TRBD1 on 5 matching bases. The germline V and J ends were trimmed by 4 bases and 3 bases, with 10 bases remaining between them. Germline CDR1 SGDLS, CDR2 YYNGEE. This CDR3 is built from 13 residues. DNA of the CDR3: TGTGCCAGCAGCCTGGACACTTACACTGAAGCTTTCTTT. It yields the protein CASSLDTYTEAFF.

V and J are TRBV3-1 (or the pseudogene TRBV3-2) and TRBJ2-5; TRBD1 agrees at 8 bases. J was trimmed by 4 bases and V by 4 bases; bases with no gene match: 5. CDR3 length equals 14 residues. CDR1 and CDR2 from the germline V gene are LGHDT and YNNKEL (reference sequence). CDR3 DNA: TGTGCCAGCAGCCCCCGGACAGGGAGAGAGACCCAGTACTTC. Translating it yields CASSPRTGRETQYF.

The rearrangement links TRBV7-2 to TRBJ1-4; TRBD1 matches 7 bases. Per the germline V gene, CDR1 is SGHTA and CDR2 is FQGNSA. The length of the CDR3 is 15 residues. Losses at the gene ends were 1 base for V and 8 bases for J; bases not matched to a gene: 7. CDR3 in amino acids: CASSLEGQIREKLFF. The CDR3 DNA follows: TGTGCCAGCAGCTTAGAGGGACAGATTAGGGAAAAACTGTTTTTT.

This clone was seen once. Within the sample, other DNA sequences also encode this same CDR3. This chain uses TRBV7-3 with TRBJ1-1; D unclear. Germline lookup yields CDR1 SGHTA and CDR2 FQGTGA. There are 13 residues in the CDR3. V was pared by 3 bases and J by 0 bases, with 5 bases between. The CDR3 coding sequence is TGTGCCAGCAGCTTGAGCGTGAACACTGAAGCTTTCTTT. The encoded protein is CASSLSVNTEAFF.

Written as DNA, the CDR3 is TGTGCCAGCAGCAGAGACACCGGCTCTGGAAACACCATATATTTT. Its translation is CASSRDTGSGNTIYF. V gene TRBV7-2 combines with J gene TRBJ1-3; D call uncertain. The CDR3 extends over 15 amino acids. Deletions cut 5 bases from V and 0 bases from J, with 11 bases between. The germline gives CDR1 SGHTA, CDR2 FQGNSA.

CDR3 residues: CASGTGRVDEQYF. The CDR3 DNA reads as TGTGCCAGCGGTACAGGGCGTGTCGACGAGCAGTACTTC. The rearrangement uses TRBV13 and TRBJ2-7; a possible D gene is TRBD1 (6 bases). The CDR3 is 13 amino acids. Trimming cost V 8 bases and J 5 bases, with 16 bases left between them. Germline CDR1 reads PRHDT; CDR2 reads FYEKMQ (reference sequence).

The sample holds many counts of this clone. V and J are TRBV5-4 and TRBJ2-5, with TRBD2 identical over 16 bases. This CDR3 spans 15 amino acids. Germline CDR1 and CDR2: SGHNT and YYREEE (reference sequence). V lost 4 bases and J lost 5; bases outside the gene matches: 2. The CDR3 region has the DNA TGTGCCAGCAGCCCGGGACTAGCGGGGGGGGAGACCCAGTACTTC. Encoded protein: CASSPGLAGGETQYF.

V gene TRBV6-5 combines with J gene TRBJ2-3; 8 bases are shared with TRBD2. CDR1 is MNHEY and CDR2 is SVGAGI in the germline V gene. CDR3 length: 13 amino acids. CDR3 sequence (DNA): TGTGCGACCATAGCGGGGTACACAGATACGCAGTATTTT. Amino acids: CATIAGYTDTQYF.

This clone has a handful of counts. The genes are TRBV5-1 and TRBJ2-7, with 7 bases that match TRBD1. The V and J ends lost 4 bases and 2 bases, in that order; junction bases with no gene match: 3. This CDR3 contains 13 residues. From germline, CDR1 is SGHRS and CDR2 YFSETQ. CDR3: CASSAGTAYEQYF. CDR3 nucleotide sequence: TGCGCCAGCAGCGCCGGGACAGCCTACGAGCAGTACTTC.

The chain links TRBV4-2 to TRBJ2-3; 12 bases align to TRBD1. CDR1 is LGHNA, CDR2 YNFKEQ, per germline. The CDR3 contains 19 residues. J lost 2 bases, V lost 1 base, and 10 bases had no gene match. DNA for the CDR3: TGTGCCAGCAGCCAAGTTGGGACAGGGGGCACTTTCTTCACAGATACGCAGTATTTT. It codes for CASSQVGTGGTFFTDTQYF.

V gene TRBV5-4 combines with J gene TRBJ1-2; D remains ambiguous. CDR1 SGHNT and CDR2 YYREEE come from the germline V gene (reference sequence). Trimming removed 0 bases from V and 5 bases from J, with 8 bases in between. CDR3 size: 13 residues. CDR3 DNA sequence: TGTGCCAGCAGCTTGGAAGGACTATATGGCTACACCTTC. Protein: CASSLEGLYGYTF.

The V gene is TRBV6-5, the J gene TRBJ1-3, with a possible D match to TRBD1 (6 bases). Per the germline V gene, CDR1 is MNHEY and CDR2 is SVGAGI. V was trimmed by 5 bases and J by 4 bases, leaving 9 bases between them. The CDR3 totals 13 residues. CDR3 residues: CASSRTVGNTIYF. The DNA of the CDR3 is TGTGCCAGCAGTAGGACAGTGGGAAACACCATATATTTT.

This sequence joins TRBV28 and TRBJ2-7; 7 positions agree with TRBD1. V lost 2 bases and J lost 2; bases outside the gene matches: 3. CDR1 and CDR2 (germline): MDHEN, SYDVKM. This CDR3 is built from 14 residues. DNA for the CDR3: TGTGCCAGCAGTTTACAGGACAGGCCCTACGAGCAGTACTTC. Translated: CASSLQDRPYEQYF. Supplemented by reference TRBV28 and TRBJ2-7, the full variable domain reads DVKVTQSSRYLVKRTGEKVFLECVQDMDHENMFWYRQDPGLGLRLIYFSYDVKMKEKGDIPEGYSVSREKKERFSLILESASTNQTSMYLCASSLQDRPYEQYFGPGTRLTVT.

V is TRBV5-6 and J is TRBJ1-4, with D perhaps matching TRBD1 (6 bases). The V gene lost 3 bases and the J gene lost 1 base, with 10 bases spanning the gap. The V gene's germline CDR1 is SGHDT and CDR2 YYEEEE. The CDR3 has 15 residues. The CDR3 nucleotides are TGTGCCAGCAGCTGGAACAGGGTAACTAATGAAAAACTGTTTTTT. Translated: CASSWNRVTNEKLFF.

The chain links TRBV4-2 to TRBJ1-6; no definite D call. Per germline, CDR1 LGHNA and CDR2 YNFKEQ. Trimming pared 0 bases from V and 7 bases from J, leaving 10 bases between. The CDR3 consists of 15 residues. The CDR3 DNA is TGTGCCAGCAGCCAAGATAGTGCCAGGAATTCACCCCTCCACTTT. This translates into CASSQDSARNSPLHF.

This chain uses TRBV7-7 with TRBJ2-1; 12 positions agree with TRBD1. The germline gives CDR1 SSHAT, CDR2 FNYEAQ (reference sequence). The CDR3 has 17 residues. V was pared by 5 bases and J by 7 bases, with 12 bases of the junction left unmatched. This CDR3 reads CASSRNEPGQGANEQFF. DNA for the CDR3: TGTGCCAGCAGCCGCAACGAACCGGGACAGGGGGCGAATGAGCAGTTCTTC. The variable domain in full, with the rest retrieved from reference TRBV7-7 and TRBJ2-1, is GAGVSQSPRYKVTKRGQDVTLRCDPISSHATLYWYQQALGQGPEFLTYFNYEAQPDKSGLPSDRFSAERPEGSISTLTIQRTEQRDSAMYRCASSRNEPGQGANEQFFGPGTRLTVL.

In this sample, this clone turned up once. The chain joins TRBV7-9 to TRBJ2-2; D ambiguous. Per germline, CDR1 SEHNR and CDR2 FQNEAQ (reference sequence). The CDR3 spans 12 residues. Trimming pared 7 bases from V and 5 bases from J, leaving 8 bases between. The CDR3 nucleotides are TGTGCCAGCATCCGTGAGACCGGGGAGCTGTTTTTT. Translating it yields CASIRETGELFF.